What follows is one T cell receptor (beta chain) and its context. The data were obtained in a study of blood T cell repertoires in COVID-19. As for the study in general: Sample material is recorded as cDNA or gDNA derived from T cells, B-cell-depleted T cells, or PBMCs.

Between the trimmed V and J ends, which lost 5 bases and 5 bases, there was a span of 19 bases. The CDR3 length is 17 residues. Germline V gene sequence: CDR1 SGHVS, CDR2 FQNEAQ. Here immunoSEQ multiplex PCR was the method, and the copy in TCRdb shows in-frame clones only, minus some. The data contain 140,000 to 150,000 clones, 80% to 90% of them seen just once; the ten biggest clones take up around two fifths. The chain joins TRBV7-8 to TRBJ1-6, with D perhaps TRBD1 (5 bases). The receptor was isolated from a human donor in a cohort sampled during active COVID-19. The sequenced sample was peripheral blood. CDR3 sequence: CASSLRRGGPDNSPLHF. Written as DNA, the CDR3 is TGTGCCAGCAGCCTAAGGCGGGGGGGTCCCGATAATTCACCCCTCCACTTT. The whole variable domain, filled in from reference TRBV7-8 and TRBJ1-6, reads GAGVSQSPRYKVAKRGQDVALRCDPISGHVSLFWYQQALGQGPEFLTYFQNEAQLDKSGLPSDRFFAERPEGSVSTLKIQRTQQEDSAVYLCASSLRRGGPDNSPLHFGNGTRLTVT.